This T cell receptor (beta chain) was captured in a study of Ad26.COV2.S vaccination and SARS-CoV-2 variants. Broader study findings: Those who received the vaccine showed greater spike-specific TCR breadth than those given placebo. Whether participants received vaccine or placebo, their non-spike TCR breadth was similar. The breadth of spike-specific CD8+ and CD4+ T cell responses after vaccination was reportedly substantial. Estimates derived from TCR breadth and depth analyses may have underestimated total T cell responses.

The table came from immunoSEQ multiplex PCR; TCRdb's copy has only in-frame clones and leaves some out. The repertoire consists of fewer than 150,000 clones, with 80% to 90% occurring once and the leading ten covering more than 4.5%. Trimming stripped 3 bases from V and 0 bases from J, with 7 bases between. The germline gives CDR1 SGDLS, CDR2 YYNGEE. This CDR3 comprises 13 residues. Details on this clone: Its antigen is not known.

Sequenced here: peripheral blood, sampled after recovery from COVID-19. The source is a human donor who had recovered from COVID-19. The chain employs TRBV9 and TRBJ2-7; D perhaps matches TRBD1 (6 bases). CDR3 DNA: TGTGCCAGCAGCGACAGGGACTCCTACGAGCAGTACTTC. Protein sequence: CASSDRDSYEQYF.